The rows below give T cell receptor beta chains drawn from one sample of a study of tumor T cells in aggressive B-cell lymphoma. Repertoires were generated with immunoSEQ multiplex PCR, while TCRdb's copy carries only in-frame clones and drops some. In the table there are 900 to 1,000 clones, over 80% of which are singletons. Sequencing was performed on tumor tissue. The source of these receptors is an adult with diffuse large B cell lymphoma. Each CDR3 is given with its conserved first and last residue. The D gene is left open where the match is weak. Expanded clones are given a class, and other clones once, few, many or no size at all.

d_gene | j_gene | abundance | v_gene | CDR3aa | CDR3nt
NA | TRBJ2-7 | NA | TRBV19 | CASRLRDTKPYEQYF | TGTGCCAGTAGGCTCCGGGACACTAAGCCCTACGAGCAGTACTTC
TRBD1 | TRBJ1-2 | NA | TRBV4-1 | CASSQEDRGGYTF | TGCGCCAGCAGCCAGGAGGACAGGGGTGGCTACACCTTC
NA | TRBJ2-5 | NA | TRBV5-1 | CASSPGQEKETQYF | TGCGCCAGCAGCCCGGGACAAGAGAAAGAGACCCAGTACTTC
NA | TRBJ2-7 | NA | TRBV4-1 | CASSTGQTYEQYF | TGCGCCAGCAGCACCGGACAGACCTACGAGCAGTACTTC
TRBD2 | TRBJ2-1 | NA | TRBV5-6 | CASNVGLAGLVQFF | TGTGCCAGCAACGTGGGGCTAGCGGGCCTGGTGCAGTTCTTC
NA | TRBJ1-6 | NA | TRBV5-1 | CASSPDNSPLHF | TGCGCCAGCAGCCCCGATAATTCACCCCTCCACTTT
TRBD1 | TRBJ1-6 | NA | TRBV9 | CASSVAVTGDNSPLHF | TGTGCCAGCAGCGTAGCTGTGACAGGGGATAATTCACCCCTCCACTTT
NA | TRBJ1-1 | few | TRBV28 | CASSFGRNTEAFF | TGTGCCAGCAGTTTCGGGAGGAACACTGAAGCTTTCTTT
TRBD1 | TRBJ1-2 | NA | TRBV7-9 | CASSPGGQPYGYTF | TGTGCCAGCAGCCCAGGGGGGCAGCCCTATGGCTACACCTTC
NA | TRBJ1-1 | NA | TRBV6-5 | CASSYLGQSEAFF | TGTGCCAGCAGTTATCTCGGACAGAGTGAAGCTTTCTTT
TRBD1 | TRBJ1-4 | NA | TRBV5-1 | CASSLAGQKNEKLFF | TGCGCCAGCAGCTTGGCGGGACAGAAAAATGAAAAACTGTTTTTT
NA | TRBJ2-7 | NA | TRBV4-2 | CASSQSSYEQYF | TGTGCCAGCAGCCAGAGCTCCTACGAGCAGTACTTC
TRBD1 | TRBJ1-5 | few | TRBV6-5 | CASSYDRGQPQHF | TGTGCCAGCAGTTACGACAGGGGTCAGCCCCAGCATTTT
NA | TRBJ1-2 | NA | TRBV7-8 | CASSLAGGNYGYTF | TGTGCCAGCAGCTTAGCCGGCGGTAACTATGGCTACACCTTC
NA | TRBJ2-7 | NA | TRBV5-1 | CASSPFSSYEQYF | TGCGCCAGCAGCCCCTTCAGTTCCTACGAGCAGTACTTC
TRBD2 | TRBJ2-3 | NA | TRBV4-1 | CASSQVRRGVTDTQYF | TGCGCCAGCAGCCAAGTCCGGCGGGGGGTAACAGATACGCAGTATTTT
NA | TRBJ2-3 | NA | TRBV7-2 | CASSSYGRTDTQYF | TGTGCCAGCAGCTCTTACGGGAGAACAGATACGCAGTATTTT
TRBD1 | TRBJ2-7 | NA | TRBV15 | CATSRALHTNRGYEQYF | TGTGCCACCAGCAGAGCCCTCCATACTAACAGGGGCTACGAGCAGTACTTC
TRBD1 | TRBJ1-1 | NA | TRBV10-3 | CAAGQGAFGTEAFF | TGTGCCGCCGGACAGGGGGCATTCGGCACTGAAGCTTTCTTT
TRBD1 | TRBJ1-6 | NA | TRBV13 | CASSRQDRGPTSPLHF | TGTGCCAGCAGCAGGCAGGACAGGGGGCCGACTTCACCCCTCCACTTT
NA | TRBJ1-1 | NA | TRBV27 | CASSLTFRTEAFF | TGTGCCAGCAGTTTAACTTTTCGGACTGAAGCTTTCTTT
NA | TRBJ2-7 | NA | TRBV9 | CASRENEDRFSYEQYF | TGTGCCAGCAGGGAGAATGAGGACAGATTTTCCTACGAGCAGTACTTC
TRBD1 | TRBJ1-1 | NA | TRBV6-5 | CASSYELGQGLTEAFF | TGTGCCAGCAGTTATGAGCTGGGACAGGGGCTCACTGAAGCTTTCTTT
TRBD2 | TRBJ2-3 | NA | TRBV5-1 | CASSMEGAGGFTDTQYF | TGCGCCAGCAGCATGGAAGGAGCGGGGGGTTTCACAGATACGCAGTATTTT